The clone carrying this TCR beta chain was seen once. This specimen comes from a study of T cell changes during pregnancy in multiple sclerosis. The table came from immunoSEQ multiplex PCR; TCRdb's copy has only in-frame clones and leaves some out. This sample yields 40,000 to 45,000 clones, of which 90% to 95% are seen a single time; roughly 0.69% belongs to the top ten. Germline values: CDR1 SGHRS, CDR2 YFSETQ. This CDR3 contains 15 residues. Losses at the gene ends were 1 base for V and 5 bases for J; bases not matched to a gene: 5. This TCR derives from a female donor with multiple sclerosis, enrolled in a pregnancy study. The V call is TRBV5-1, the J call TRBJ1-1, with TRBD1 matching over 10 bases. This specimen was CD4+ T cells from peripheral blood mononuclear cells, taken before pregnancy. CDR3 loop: CASSLMGQGITEAFF. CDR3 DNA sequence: TGCGCCAGCAGCTTGATGGGACAGGGGATTACTGAAGCTTTCTTT.